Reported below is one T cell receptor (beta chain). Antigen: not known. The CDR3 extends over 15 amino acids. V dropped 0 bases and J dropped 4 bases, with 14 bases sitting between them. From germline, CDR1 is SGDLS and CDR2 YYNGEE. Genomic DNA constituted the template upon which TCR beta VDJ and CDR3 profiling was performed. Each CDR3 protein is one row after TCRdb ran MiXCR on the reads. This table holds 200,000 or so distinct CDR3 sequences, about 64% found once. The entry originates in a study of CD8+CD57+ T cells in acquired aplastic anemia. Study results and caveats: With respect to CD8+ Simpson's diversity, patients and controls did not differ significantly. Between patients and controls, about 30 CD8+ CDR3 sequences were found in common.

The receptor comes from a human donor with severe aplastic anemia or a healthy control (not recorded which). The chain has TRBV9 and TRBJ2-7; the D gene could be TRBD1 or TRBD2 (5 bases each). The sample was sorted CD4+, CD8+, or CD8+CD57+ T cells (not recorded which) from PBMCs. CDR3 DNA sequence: TGTGCCAGCAGCGTAGCGATGCAGGGAGAGTACGAGCAGTACTTC. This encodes CASSVAMQGEYEQYF.